The source of this T cell receptor beta chain is a study of blood T cell repertoires in COVID-19. About the study: Some COVID-19 samples were acute and others convalescent; all came from the United States, Italy and Spain. The cDNA or gDNA used as material had been derived from T cells, B-cell-depleted T cells, or PBMCs.

Per the original methods: Estimates of nucleated cell counts were drawn from the amplification of reference gene primers. Libraries were prepared by immunoSEQ multiplex PCR; TCRdb keeps only in-frame clonotypes and omits some of them. For V, J and clone size, that table is used; D and trimming come from the DNA. The data hold 81,000 or so clones, with around 89% observed a single time. The CDR3 extends over 15 amino acids. Germline V CDR1 and CDR2: SEHNR, FQNEAQ (reference sequence). This clone was recorded only once. One junction end disagrees with the germline gene, perhaps due to a read error. The receptor's source is a man between 65 and 85 years old with active or convalescent COVID-19. The rearrangement joins TRBV7-9 to TRBJ2-7; 11 positions agree with TRBD1. Specimen: peripheral blood. CDR3 amino acids: CASSLAGTGGYEQYF. The CDR3 DNA follows: TGTGCCAGCAGCCTAGCGGGGACAGGGGGCTACGAGCAGTACTTC.